This T cell receptor beta chain was identified in a study of control samples from healthy donors and cancer patients. Measured with immunoSEQ multiplex PCR; TCRdb has only the in-frame clones, and not every one. The data show approximately 160,000 clones, with 94% seen just once and approximately 1.5% held by the top ten. Trimming left V 5 bases short and J 11 bases short, with 9 bases between. Germline V gene data show CDR1 as SEHNR and CDR2 as FQNEAQ (reference sequence). The CDR3 is 10 residues long. The sample was blood. This chain joins TRBV7-9 and TRBJ1-1, with D unresolved. The TCR was taken from a woman aged 18-29 years in good health. CDR3 coding DNA: TGTGCCAGCAGCGTTATGGTGGCTTTCTTT. Its protein product is CASSVMVAFF.